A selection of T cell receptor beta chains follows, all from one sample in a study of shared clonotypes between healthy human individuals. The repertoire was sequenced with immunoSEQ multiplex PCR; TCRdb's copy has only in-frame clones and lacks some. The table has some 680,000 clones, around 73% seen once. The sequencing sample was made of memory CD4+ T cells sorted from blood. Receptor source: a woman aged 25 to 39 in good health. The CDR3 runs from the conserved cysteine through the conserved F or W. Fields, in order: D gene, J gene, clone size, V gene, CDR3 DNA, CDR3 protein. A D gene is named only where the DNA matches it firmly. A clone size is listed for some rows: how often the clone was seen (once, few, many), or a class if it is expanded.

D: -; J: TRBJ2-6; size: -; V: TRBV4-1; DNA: TGCGCCAGCAGCCAAGATCGAAGCTCTGGGGCCAACGTCCTGACTTTC; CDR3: CASSQDRSSGANVLTF
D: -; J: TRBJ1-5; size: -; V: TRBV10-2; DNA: TGCGCCAGCCGCCGGGACAAAAATCAGCCCCAGCATTTT; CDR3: CASRRDKNQPQHF
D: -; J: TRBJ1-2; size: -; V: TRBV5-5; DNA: TGTGCCAGCAGCAGGGATGTAGGGGTGGGCTATGGCTACACCTTC; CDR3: CASSRDVGVGYGYTF
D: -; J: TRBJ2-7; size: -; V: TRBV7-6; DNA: TGTGCCAGCAGCCGAGGGTCCGGGAGACAGAAGGGCTACGAGCAGTACTTC; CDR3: CASSRGSGRQKGYEQYF
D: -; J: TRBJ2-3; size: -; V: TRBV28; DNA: TGTGCCGCCGGAGGGGGCCCCAGCACAGATACGCAGTATTTT; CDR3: CAAGGGPSTDTQYF
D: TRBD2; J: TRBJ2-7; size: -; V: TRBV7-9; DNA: TGTGCCAGCAGCTTGACTAGCGGGAGGGCCTACGAGCAGTACTTC; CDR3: CASSLTSGRAYEQYF
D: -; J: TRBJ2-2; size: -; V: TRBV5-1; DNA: TGCGCCAGCAGCTTGGTTGTAACGGGAACCACCGGGGAGCTGTTTTTT; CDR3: CASSLVVTGTTGELFF
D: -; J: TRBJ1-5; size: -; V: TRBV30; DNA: TGTGCCTGGAGTGCCCCCTTCGGGACGCCCCAGCATTTT; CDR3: CAWSAPFGTPQHF
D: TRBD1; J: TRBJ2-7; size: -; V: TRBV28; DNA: TGTGCCAGCAGCGTATCCACAGGGGGCAAGAACGAGCAGTACTTC; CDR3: CASSVSTGGKNEQYF
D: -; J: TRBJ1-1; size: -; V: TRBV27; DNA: TGTGCCAGCAGTTTATTCTTCCTAAACACTGAAGCTTTCTTT; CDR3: CASSLFFLNTEAFF
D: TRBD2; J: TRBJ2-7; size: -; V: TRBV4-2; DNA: TGTGCCAGCAGCCTCGCTAGCGGGAGTGCCGAGCAGTACTTC; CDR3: CASSLASGSAEQYF
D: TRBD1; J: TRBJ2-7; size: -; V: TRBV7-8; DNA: TGTGCCAGCAGCTTAGAAGGCAGGGGGTACGAGCAGTACTTC; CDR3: CASSLEGRGYEQYF
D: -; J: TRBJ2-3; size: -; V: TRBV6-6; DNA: TGTGCCAGCAGTTACTTACGGGAAGGGGCCGCAGATACGCAGTATTTT; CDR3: CASSYLREGAADTQYF
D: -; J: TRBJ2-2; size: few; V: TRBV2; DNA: TGTGCCAGCAGAGGGGGAGGGGGAACGAACACCGGGGAGCTGTTTTTT; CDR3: CASRGGGGTNTGELFF
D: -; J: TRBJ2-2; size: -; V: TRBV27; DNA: TGTGCCAGCAGTTTATCTCGACAGCGAACAAACTATCCGAACACCGGGGAGCTGTTTTTT; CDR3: CASSLSRQRTNYPNTGELFF
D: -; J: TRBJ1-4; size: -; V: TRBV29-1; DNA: TGCAGCGTTGGACAGCTTGGCAAACTGTTTTTT; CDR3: CSVGQLGKLFF
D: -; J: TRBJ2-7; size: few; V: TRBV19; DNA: TGTGCCAGTAGTATAGATGAGAGCGGAATAAGCTCCTACGAGCAGTACTTC; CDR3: CASSIDESGISSYEQYF
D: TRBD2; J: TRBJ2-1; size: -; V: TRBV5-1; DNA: TGCGCCAGCAGCTTGAGGGGGCGGGAGGGCAGTGAGCAGTTCTTC; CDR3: CASSLRGREGSEQFF
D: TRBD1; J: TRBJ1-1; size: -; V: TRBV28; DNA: TGTGCCAGCAGTTCCGGGACAGGGACGACTGAAGCTTTCTTT; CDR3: CASSSGTGTTEAFF
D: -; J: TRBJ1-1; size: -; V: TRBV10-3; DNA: TGTGCCATCAGTTCCACGGGGAACACTGAAGCTTTCTTT; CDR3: CAISSTGNTEAFF
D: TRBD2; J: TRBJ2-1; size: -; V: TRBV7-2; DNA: TGTGCCGGTAGCGGGAGACGCTCCTACAATGAGCAGTTCTTC; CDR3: CAGSGRRSYNEQFF
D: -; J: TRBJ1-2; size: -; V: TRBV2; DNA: TGTGCCAGCAGTGCAACAAAGGGCTATGGCTACACCTTC; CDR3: CASSATKGYGYTF
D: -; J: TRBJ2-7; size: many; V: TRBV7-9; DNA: TGTGCCAGCAGCTATAAGGATGTTTACGAGCAGTACTTC; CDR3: CASSYKDVYEQYF
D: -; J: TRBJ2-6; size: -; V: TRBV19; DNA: TGTGCCAGTAGTCCCCGGGACAAAAGCTCTGGGGCCAACGTCCTGACTTTC; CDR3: CASSPRDKSSGANVLTF
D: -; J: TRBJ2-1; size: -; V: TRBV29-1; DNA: TGCAGCGTTGATCAAATGGGCAATGAGCAGTTCTTC; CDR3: CSVDQMGNEQFF
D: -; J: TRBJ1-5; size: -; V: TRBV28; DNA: TGTGCCAGCACGGCGGGGCCGAACAATCAGCCCCAGCATTTT; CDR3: CASTAGPNNQPQHF
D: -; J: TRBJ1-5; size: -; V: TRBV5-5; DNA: TGTGCCAGCAGCTTTTTTCGGCAACGGGGTAGCAATCAGCCCCAGCATTTT; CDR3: CASSFFRQRGSNQPQHF
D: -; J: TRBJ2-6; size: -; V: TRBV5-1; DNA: TGCGCCAGCAGCCCGGCAGCTGGGGCCAACGTCCTGACTTTC; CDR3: CASSPAAGANVLTF
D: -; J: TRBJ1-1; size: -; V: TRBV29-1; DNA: TGCAGCGTTGAAGATACGGTGGGGGCTAAAGCTTTCTTT; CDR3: CSVEDTVGAKAFF
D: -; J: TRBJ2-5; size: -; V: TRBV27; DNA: TGTGCCAGCAGTCAGGGTCAAGAGACCCAGTACTTC; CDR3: CASSQGQETQYF
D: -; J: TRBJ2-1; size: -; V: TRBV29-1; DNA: TGCAGTGTGGTGCAGGGAATCAATGAGCAGTTCTTC; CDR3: CSVVQGINEQFF
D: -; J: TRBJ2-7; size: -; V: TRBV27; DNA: TGTGCCAGCAAAACAGGGTCCCACTACGAGCAGTACTTC; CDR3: CASKTGSHYEQYF
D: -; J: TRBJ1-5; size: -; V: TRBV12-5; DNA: TGTGCTAGTGGTTCTACCTCGGGACGGATTAATCAGCCCCAGCATTTT; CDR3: CASGSTSGRINQPQHF
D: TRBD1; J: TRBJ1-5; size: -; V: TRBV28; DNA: TGTGCCAGCAGTCCGCACAGGGGGACTTATAGCAATCAGCCCCAGCATTTT; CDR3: CASSPHRGTYSNQPQHF
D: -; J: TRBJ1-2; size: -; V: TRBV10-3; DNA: TGTGCCATCAGTGGGACCGACTATGGCTACACCTTC; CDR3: CAISGTDYGYTF
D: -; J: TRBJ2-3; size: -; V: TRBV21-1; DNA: TGTGCCAGCAGCAATCAGCGGGAGAGACGGATAGATACGCAGTATTTT; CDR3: CASSNQRERRIDTQYF
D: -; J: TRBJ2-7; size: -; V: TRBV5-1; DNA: TGCGCCAGCAGCTTGGAGGGCTACTCCTACGAGCAGTACTTC; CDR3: CASSLEGYSYEQYF
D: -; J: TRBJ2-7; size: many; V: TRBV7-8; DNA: TGTGCCAGCAGCCCCCGATGGACACCGCCTAAACAGCAGTACTTC; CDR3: CASSPRWTPPKQQYF
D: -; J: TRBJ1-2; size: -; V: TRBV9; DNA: TGTGCCAGCAGCGTCGTCCTGAACTATGGCTACACCTTC; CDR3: CASSVVLNYGYTF
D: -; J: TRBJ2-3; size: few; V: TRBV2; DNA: TGTGCCAGCAGCGAGCCAGGGTCAGATACGCAGTATTTT; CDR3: CASSEPGSDTQYF
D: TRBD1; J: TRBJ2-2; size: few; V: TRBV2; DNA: TGTGCCAGCAGTGAAGGGACAGGGTACACCGGGGAGCTGTTTTTT; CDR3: CASSEGTGYTGELFF
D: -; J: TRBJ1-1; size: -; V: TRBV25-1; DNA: TGTGCCAGCGGGGGGACTGAAGCTTTCTTT; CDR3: CASGGTEAFF
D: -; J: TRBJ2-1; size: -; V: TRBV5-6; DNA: TGTGCCAGCAGCTTTCTTGGAGAGCAGTTCTTC; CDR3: CASSFLGEQFF
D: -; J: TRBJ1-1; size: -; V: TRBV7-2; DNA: TGTGCCAGCAGCCCGCCCGTGGCTCCTGAAGCTTTCTTT; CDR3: CASSPPVAPEAFF
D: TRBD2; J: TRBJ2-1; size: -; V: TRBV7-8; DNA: TGTGCCAGCAGCCCCAGGGAGGGCTCCTACAATGAGCAGTTCTTC; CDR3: CASSPREGSYNEQFF
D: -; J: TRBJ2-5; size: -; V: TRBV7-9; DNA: TGTGCCAGCAGCTTGCGAGAGGACCGGGTGGGGACCCAGTACTTC; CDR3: CASSLREDRVGTQYF
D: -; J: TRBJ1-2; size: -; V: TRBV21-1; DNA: TGTGCCAGCACTGAAAAGCGGAAAAATGGCTACACCTTC; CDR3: CASTEKRKNGYTF
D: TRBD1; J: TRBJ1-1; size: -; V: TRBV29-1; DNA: TGCAGCTCCAACAGGGGGATGAACACTGAAGCTTTCTTT; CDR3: CSSNRGMNTEAFF